Each of the 27 T cell receptor beta chains below was sequenced from the same sample in a study of cytomegalovirus exposure and HLA in healthy donors. Use of 60 Vbeta and 13 Jbeta primers characterized the PCR. Clones were sequenced by immunoSEQ multiplex PCR, and TCRdb holds only the in-frame ones, with some missing. The sample consists of 200,000 or so clones, 83% of them appearing once. The sequencing sample was made of PBMCs. These receptor sequences come from a girl aged 10 to 17 in good health and CMV-seronegative.

The chain recombines TRBV25-1 with TRBJ2-7, with D maybe TRBD1 (6 bases). CDR1 is MGHDK, CDR2 SYGVNS, per germline. This CDR3 region has 18 residues. Trimming stripped 3 bases from V and 3 bases from J, with 24 bases between. CDR3 nucleotide sequence: TGTGCCAGCAGTGACCACCCAATTAATGCTGGACAGCGCTACGAGCAGTACTTC. Protein product: CASSDHPINAGQRYEQYF.

The V gene is TRBV23-1, the J gene TRBJ1-1; possible D gene TRBD1, 5 bases. TRBV23-1 is an ORF; its function is uncertain. Trimming cost V 3 bases and J 4 bases, with 12 bases left between them. There are 14 residues in the CDR3. CDR3 protein: CASSHGTGGTEAFF. The CDR3, as DNA: TGCGCCAGCAGTCACGGGACTGGGGGCACTGAAGCTTTCTTT.

This clone came up once. The gene calls are TRBV18 and TRBJ2-1; 7 nucleotides agree with TRBD1. This CDR3 is 17 amino acids long. Germline V gene sequence: CDR1 KGHSH, CDR2 LQKENI. V was clipped by 3 bases and J by 7 bases; unmatched bases: 15. Here the CDR3 DNA reads TGTGCCAGCTCACCTCCCAATGACTGGGCCAGGGGGAATGAGCAGTTCTTC. Translation gives CASSPPNDWARGNEQFF.

The V call is TRBV6-1, the J call TRBJ2-4, with TRBD1 matching 8 bases. The CDR3 length is 20 residues. V dropped 1 base and J dropped 0; count of bases not matched to a gene: 14. Germline CDR1 is MNHNS and CDR2 is SASEGT. CDR3 nucleotides: TGTGCCAGCAGTGAAGAATTGGGGGACAGGATACTGATAGCCAAAAACATTCAGTACTTC. Protein sequence: CASSEELGDRILIAKNIQYF.

Only one count was recorded for this clone. This chain joins TRBV7-2 and TRBJ2-1; possible D gene TRBD1, 6 bases. CDR3 length: 18 residues. Deletions cut 6 bases from V and 7 bases from J, with 28 bases between. In germline, CDR1 is SGHTA, CDR2 FQGNSA. The CDR3 DNA follows: TGTGCCAGCAGACCGAGGGGTACTTCGTGGGGGCCGGGGAATGAGCAGTTCTTC. This translates into CASRPRGTSWGPGNEQFF. The full variable domain, in which reference TRBV7-2 and TRBJ2-1 provide the parts outside the CDR3, is GAGVSQSPSNKVTEKGKDVELRCDPISGHTALYWYRQSLGQGLEFLIYFQGNSAPDKSGLPSDRFSAERTGGSVSTLTIQRTQQEDSAVYLCASRPRGTSWGPGNEQFFGPGTRLTVL.

CDR3 residues: CASSPGTSGGYEQYF. The CDR3 DNA sequence: TGCGCCAGCAGCCCCGGGACTAGCGGGGGCTACGAGCAGTACTTC. This rearrangement joins TRBV5-1 to TRBJ2-5; 14 bases match TRBD2. The J call is uncertain, as TRBJ2-7 better fits the DNA end. This CDR3 region has 15 residues. Germline-derived CDR1 and CDR2 are SGHRS and YFSETQ.

This sequence joins TRBV4-3 and TRBJ1-5; weak D call: TRBD1 (5 bases). Germline loops: CDR1 LGHNA, CDR2 YSLEER. V lost 3 bases to trimming and J lost 0 bases, with 24 bases between them. This CDR3 comprises 20 residues. The CDR3 bases are TGCGCCAGCAGCCACCGAAAGGGGAAAACAAACTACCATAGCAATCAGCCCCAGCATTTT. Its translation: CASSHRKGKTNYHSNQPQHF.

This clone was seen once. Other DNA sequences in this sample translate to the same CDR3. This chain links TRBV4-1 with TRBJ1-4, with 10 bases matching TRBD1. Germline CDR1 reads MGHRA; CDR2 reads YSYEKL. With 4 bases clipped from V and 6 bases from J, the junction kept 2 bases outside the gene matches. The CDR3 has 14 residues. The CDR3 sequence: CASSRGTGDEKLFF. CDR3 in DNA: TGCGCCAGCAGCCGCGGGACAGGGGATGAAAAACTGTTTTTT.

The chain is built from TRBV29-1 and TRBJ2-7, with D tentatively TRBD1 (5 bases). The V end lost 1 base, the J end lost 2 bases, and 9 bases lay between the germline ends. Germline values: CDR1 SQVTM, CDR2 ANQGSEA. The length of the CDR3 is 13 residues. CDR3 loop: CSVEGGGPYEQYF. The CDR3 nucleotides read TGCAGCGTTGAAGGGGGCGGACCCTACGAGCAGTACTTC.

The chain joins TRBV11-1 to TRBJ1-1; a weak D match, TRBD1 (5 bases). CDR3 size: 14 residues. V was clipped by 4 bases and J by 6 bases, with 15 bases between them. Looked up from germline, CDR1 is SGHAT and CDR2 is FQDESV (reference sequence). CDR3 DNA sequence: TGTGCCAGCAGCTCCCCCGACAGAACCCCTGAAGCTTTCTTT. It encodes CASSSPDRTPEAFF.

The V gene is TRBV27, the J gene TRBJ1-2; D is possibly TRBD1 (6 bases). The CDR3 is 14 amino acids. The V and J ends lost 6 bases and 3 bases respectively, with 14 bases between them. Germline V CDR1 and CDR2: MNHEY, SMNVEV (reference sequence). CDR3 amino acids: CASRTTGTYYGYTF. The DNA of the CDR3 is TGTGCCAGCAGAACAACCGGGACATACTATGGCTACACCTTC.

The V call is TRBV18, the J call TRBJ1-4; tentative D call: TRBD1 (6 bases). Deletions cut 4 bases from V and 7 bases from J, with 10 bases between. In germline, CDR1 is KGHSH, CDR2 LQKENI. The CDR3 runs to 13 residues. The CDR3: CASSRDTIEKLFF. CDR3 DNA: TGTGCCAGCTCACGGGACACCATTGAAAAACTGTTTTTT.

In its sample, this clone was seen a few times. This chain connects TRBV30 to TRBJ1-3, with 9 bases that match TRBD1. The CDR3 contains 13 residues. V shed 4 bases and J 4 bases; nucleotides not matched to a gene: 2. CDR1 is GTSNPN and CDR2 is SVGIG in the germline V gene (reference sequence). The DNA of the CDR3 is TGTGCCTGGAACAGGGGGCAGGGAAACACCATATATTTT. It codes for CAWNRGQGNTIYF.

The table lists this clone with a count of one. The gene calls are TRBV6-6 and TRBJ1-3; 7 nucleotides match TRBD1. The junction had 10 bases not matched to a gene; V was cut back by 6 bases and J by 8 bases. CDR1 is MNHNY and CDR2 is SVGAGI in the germline V gene (reference sequence). The CDR3 is 14 amino acids. The CDR3 sequence is CASRQGSESDTIYF. For the CDR3, the DNA is TGTGCCAGCAGACAGGGGAGCGAATCGGACACCATATATTTT.

A word on this clone: At one boundary the junction diverges from the germline segment, which might be a read error. Additional DNA sequences in this sample encode the identical CDR3. This chain connects TRBV7-2 to TRBJ1-1, with a tentative D call TRBD1 (5 bases). In germline, CDR1 is SGHTA, CDR2 FQGNSA. The CDR3 has 14 residues. The CDR3 protein is CASSFSTVSIEAFF. The CDR3 nucleotides are TGCGCCAGCAGCTTCTCGACAGTTAGTATTGAAGCTTTCTTT.

The gene calls are TRBV28 and TRBJ2-1, with TRBD1 as a possible D gene (6 bases). V was pared by 5 bases and J by 8 bases, with 10 bases between. CDR3 size: 12 residues. Germline loops: CDR1 MDHEN, CDR2 SYDVKM. The CDR3 DNA reads TGTGCCAGCAGTCAGCAGGGGCATGAGCAGTTCTTC. Translated, it gives CASSQQGHEQFF.

The J gene is TRBJ2-1, the V gene TRBV5-4; 7 bases map to TRBD1. The V segment lost 9 bases and the J segment 7 bases; nucleotides outside the gene matches: 4. The CDR3 length is 11 residues. The germline gives CDR1 SGHNT, CDR2 YYREEE (reference sequence). CDR3 residues: CATLQGNEQFF. Here the CDR3 DNA reads TGTGCCACATTACAGGGGAATGAGCAGTTCTTC.

This chain joins TRBV27 and TRBJ2-1, with a possible D match to TRBD2 (5 bases). The CDR3 contains 13 residues. V lost 8 bases to trimming and J lost 9 bases, with 17 bases between them. The germline CDR1 and CDR2 sequences are MNHEY and SMNVEV (reference sequence). DNA of the CDR3: TGTGCCAGCTCCAGCGGTGCCAGAGGTGAGCAGTTCTTC. Encoded protein: CASSSGARGEQFF.

The gene calls are TRBV5-1 and TRBJ1-1; 9 bases fit TRBD1. CDR1 is SGHRS and CDR2 is YFSETQ in the germline V gene. The CDR3 loop spans 13 amino acids. Unmatched junction bases numbered 4, after V lost 4 bases and J lost 6 bases. The CDR3 is CASSPDRGSEAFF. The CDR3, as DNA: TGCGCCAGCAGCCCGGACAGGGGCTCTGAAGCTTTCTTT.

This clone was observed a few times. Compared with germline, one end of the junction differs, possibly owing to a read error. The chain links TRBV5-4 to TRBJ1-4; 7 bases are shared with TRBD1. In germline, CDR1 is SGHNT, CDR2 YYREEE (reference sequence). This CDR3 region has 14 residues. The CDR3 spells CASSTGQWNEKLFF. CDR3 DNA: TGCGCCAGCAGTACGGGACAGTGGAATGAAAAACTGTTTTTT.

V is TRBV18 and J is TRBJ2-7, with TRBD2 matching over 12 bases. CDR3 length: 15 amino acids. V lost 2 bases and J lost 6; bases outside the gene matches: 5. Germline-derived CDR1 and CDR2 are KGHSH and LQKENI. The CDR3 is CASSPTLAGGSEQYF. The CDR3 DNA reads as TGTGCCAGCTCACCAACCCTAGCGGGAGGGAGCGAGCAGTACTTC.

The J gene is TRBJ1-2, the V gene TRBV27; possibly TRBD1 for D (6 bases). V lost 6 bases to trimming and J lost 1 base, with 15 bases between them. Looked up from germline, CDR1 is MNHEY and CDR2 is SMNVEV (reference sequence). The length of the CDR3 is 15 residues. The CDR3 nucleotides read TGTGCCAGCAGAATAACCGGGACACATAACTATGGCTACACCTTC. It yields the protein CASRITGTHNYGYTF.

The rearrangement joins TRBV28 to TRBJ1-5, with D possibly TRBD1 on 6 matching bases. Per germline, CDR1 MDHEN and CDR2 SYDVKM. Trimming shortened V by 4 bases and J by 0 bases, and 13 bases separated the two germline ends. This CDR3 region has 16 residues. The CDR3 loop is CASSSTGLDSNQPQHF. The CDR3 coding sequence is TGTGCCAGCAGTTCGACAGGTCTCGATAGCAATCAGCCCCAGCATTTT. The entire variable domain, with the rest obtained from reference TRBV28 and TRBJ1-5, is as follows: DVKVTQSSRYLVKRTGEKVFLECVQDMDHENMFWYRQDPGLGLRLIYFSYDVKMKEKGDIPEGYSVSREKKERFSLILESASTNQTSMYLCASSSTGLDSNQPQHFGDGTRLSIL.

This rearrangement joins TRBV30 to TRBJ1-4; the match to TRBD1 covers 8 bases. CDR1 is GTSNPN, CDR2 SVGIG, per germline (reference sequence). The CDR3 is 15 amino acids. Losses at the gene ends were 4 bases for V and 8 bases for J; bases not matched to a gene: 12. In DNA form, the CDR3 reads TGTGCCTGGAACCCGGACAGGGTTGAGGCGGAAAAACTGTTTTTT. This codes for CAWNPDRVEAEKLFF. The entire variable domain, with the rest obtained from reference TRBV30 and TRBJ1-4, is as follows: SQTIHQWPATLVQPVGSPLSLECTVEGTSNPNLYWYRQAAGRGLQLLFYSVGIGQISSEVPQNLSASRPQDRQFILSSKKLLLSDSGFYLCAWNPDRVEAEKLFFGSGTQLSVL.

The chain combines TRBV27 with TRBJ2-7; TRBD2 matches at 8 bases. CDR3 length: 15 amino acids. The J segment lost 3 bases and the V segment lost 3 bases, leaving 7 bases of the junction unmatched. Germline CDR1 is MNHEY and CDR2 is SMNVEV (reference sequence). This CDR3 reads CASSFLGTSGYEQYF. The CDR3 DNA reads TGTGCCAGCAGTTTCCTCGGGACTAGTGGCTACGAGCAGTACTTC.

The chain carries TRBV5-6 and TRBJ2-3; 7 bases are a match to TRBD2. Unmatched junction bases numbered 12, after V lost 3 bases and J lost 2 bases. In germline, CDR1 is SGHDT, CDR2 YYEEEE. There are 17 residues in the CDR3. CDR3 nucleotides: TGTGCCAGCAGCTCCTCCTCACCAGCGGGGTTCACAGATACGCAGTATTTT. Amino acids: CASSSSSPAGFTDTQYF.

This clone was observed a few times. The rearrangement uses TRBV4-3 and TRBJ1-1, with TRBD1 as a possible D gene (6 bases). CDR1 and CDR2 from the germline V gene are LGHNA and YSLEER. Deletions cut 0 bases from V and 0 bases from J, with 14 bases between. This CDR3 comprises 17 residues. Here the CDR3 reads CASSQDRLGALNTEAFF. CDR3 nucleotide sequence: TGCGCCAGCAGCCAAGATAGGTTGGGGGCATTGAACACTGAAGCTTTCTTT.